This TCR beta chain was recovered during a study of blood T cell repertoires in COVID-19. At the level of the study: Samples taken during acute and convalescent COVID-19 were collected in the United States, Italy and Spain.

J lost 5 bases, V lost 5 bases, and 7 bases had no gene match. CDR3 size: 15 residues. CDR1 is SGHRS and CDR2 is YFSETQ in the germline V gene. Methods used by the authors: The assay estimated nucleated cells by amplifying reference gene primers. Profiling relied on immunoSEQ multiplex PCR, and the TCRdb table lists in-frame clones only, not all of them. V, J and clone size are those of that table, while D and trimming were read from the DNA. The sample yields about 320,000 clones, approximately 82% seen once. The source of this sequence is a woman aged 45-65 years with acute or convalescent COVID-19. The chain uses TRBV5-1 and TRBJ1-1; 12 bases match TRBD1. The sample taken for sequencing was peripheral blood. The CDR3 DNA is TGCGCCAGCAGAGGGGACAGGGGGCGACCGACTGAAGCTTTCTTT. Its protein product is CASRGDRGRPTEAFF.